Shown below are 31 T cell receptor beta chains from a single sample sequenced in a study of blood T cell repertoires in COVID-19. Sequencing used immunoSEQ multiplex PCR; TCRdb keeps in-frame clones, though not all of them. The sample lists 150,000 to 200,000 clones, 75% to 90% occurring once. The specimen was peripheral blood. These receptors originate from a human donor in a cohort sampled during active COVID-19.

Concerning this clone itself: Other DNA variants within this sample encode the same CDR3. The chain links TRBV7-9 to TRBJ2-1; TRBD1 might be the D (5 bases). CDR3 size: 12 residues. The V and J ends lost 4 bases and 6 bases respectively, with 7 bases between them. Germline V gene lookup returns CDR1 SEHNR and CDR2 FQNEAQ (reference sequence). CDR3 protein: CASSSRVNEQFF. Written as DNA, the CDR3 is TGTGCCAGCAGCTCCAGGGTCAATGAGCAGTTCTTC.

This chain joins TRBV6-4 and TRBJ1-6, with TRBD1 matching over 11 bases. V gave up 5 bases and J gave up 10 bases; unmatched junction bases: 4. This CDR3 region has 14 residues. Germline CDR1 is MRHNA and CDR2 is SNTAGT. The chain's CDR3 is CASSPGQGDSPLHF. CDR3 coding DNA: TGTGCCAGCAGTCCGGGACAGGGGGACTCACCCCTCCACTTT.

In its sample, this clone was seen a few times. This chain links TRBV19 with TRBJ1-4; 8 bases match TRBD1. The CDR3 extends over 14 amino acids. Trimming cost V 5 bases and J 12 bases; bases outside gene matches: 11. Germline loops: CDR1 LNHDA, CDR2 SQIVND (reference sequence). The CDR3 DNA is TGTGCCAGTAGTGACGGGACAGGACGCGACGAACTGTTTTTT. It encodes CASSDGTGRDELFF.

This clone was picked up a small number of times. The rearrangement uses TRBV27 and TRBJ1-6; D unclear. Germline V gene lookup returns CDR1 MNHEY and CDR2 SMNVEV (reference sequence). The CDR3 loop spans 15 amino acids. V dropped 2 bases and J dropped 4 bases, with 9 bases sitting between them. CDR3: CASSLIPGYNSPLHF. CDR3 in DNA: TGTGCCAGCAGTTTAATTCCGGGTTATAATTCACCCCTCCACTTT.

The gene calls are TRBV6-2 or TRBV6-3 and TRBJ1-1; unclear D gene. The germline V gene has CDR1 MNHEY and CDR2 SVGEGT. V was trimmed by 4 bases and J by 8 bases, leaving 8 bases between them. The CDR3 totals 11 residues. In DNA, the CDR3 is TGTGCCAGCAGTTCTCGGTTAGAAGCTTTCTTT. It is translated as CASSSRLEAFF.

The chain employs TRBV5-1 and TRBJ2-1; the match to TRBD2 covers 13 bases. CDR1 and CDR2 from the germline V gene are SGHRS and YFSETQ. This CDR3 has 19 amino acids. V dropped 5 bases and J dropped 0; count of bases not matched to a gene: 11. This chain's CDR3 is CASRDGLAGVLSSYNEQFF. The CDR3 DNA is TGCGCCAGCAGAGACGGACTAGCGGGAGTCTTGAGCTCCTACAATGAGCAGTTCTTC.

The V gene is TRBV11-2, the J gene TRBJ2-3; D unresolved. The ends were cut back, 1 base at V and 7 bases at J, with 9 bases in the middle. This CDR3 is built from 13 residues. Germline V lookup: CDR1 SGHAT, CDR2 FQNNGV. The CDR3 reads CASSLVLSNTQYF. CDR3 nucleotides: TGTGCCAGCAGCTTAGTTCTAAGCAATACGCAGTATTTT.

This sequence joins TRBV5-1 and TRBJ2-1, with D uncertain. The CDR3 spans 11 residues. Trimming removed 1 base from V and 7 bases from J, with 3 bases in between. Germline values: CDR1 SGHRS, CDR2 YFSETQ. CDR3 region: CASSLQNEQFF. The CDR3 DNA sequence: TGCGCCAGCAGCTTGCAGAATGAGCAGTTCTTC. Full variable domain (remainder filled in from reference TRBV5-1 and TRBJ2-1): KAGVTQTPRYLIKTRGQQVTLSCSPISGHRSVSWYQQTPGQGLQFLFEYFSETQRNKGNFPGRFSGRQFSNSRSEMNVSTLELGDSALYLCASSLQNEQFFGPGTRLTVL.

The J gene is TRBJ1-5, the V gene TRBV30, with D maybe TRBD1 (6 bases). V was cut by 2 bases and J by 2 bases, with 13 bases left in between. This CDR3 has 15 amino acids. The germline gives CDR1 GTSNPN, CDR2 SVGIG (reference sequence). The CDR3: CAWSPGGGGNQPQHF. DNA of the CDR3: TGTGCCTGGAGTCCCGGGGGGGGCGGCAATCAGCCCCAGCATTTT.

The chain is built from TRBV7-2 and TRBJ2-3; 7 bases match TRBD2. Germline V gives CDR1 SGHTA, CDR2 FQGNSA. The CDR3 has 17 residues. After removal of 5 bases from V and 2 bases from J, the junction contained 13 bases not matched to a gene. The CDR3 loop reads CASSPRRGMADTDTQYF. The CDR3, as DNA: TGTGCCAGCAGCCCCCGGCGGGGGATGGCCGACACAGATACGCAGTATTTT.

The J gene is TRBJ2-4, the V gene TRBV5-6, with TRBD2 identical over 14 bases. This CDR3 spans 14 amino acids. After removal of 4 bases from V and 10 bases from J, the junction contained 4 bases not matched to a gene. Germline V CDR1 and CDR2: SGHDT, YYEEEE. The DNA for the CDR3 is TGTGCCAGCAGCATGGGACTAGCGGGAGATATTCAGTACTTC. Its translation: CASSMGLAGDIQYF.

The chain is built from TRBV7-2 and TRBJ2-3; tentatively, D is TRBD1 (6 bases). V was cut by 5 bases and J by 4 bases, with 10 bases left in between. The germline gives CDR1 SGHTA, CDR2 FQGNSA. The CDR3 has 13 amino acids. CDR3 region: CASSLQGSDTQYF. The DNA for the CDR3 is TGTGCCAGCAGCCTACAGGGATCAGATACGCAGTATTTT.

This clone was observed many times. V and J are TRBV5-6 and TRBJ1-4; 8 nucleotides agree with TRBD1. Germline V CDR1 and CDR2: SGHDT, YYEEEE. This CDR3 comprises 14 residues. Losses at the gene ends were 4 bases for V and 6 bases for J; bases not matched to a gene: 5. CDR3 in amino acids: CASSRQGRDEKLFF. In DNA, the CDR3 is TGTGCCAGCAGCAGACAGGGGCGGGATGAAAAACTGTTTTTT. The entire variable domain, with the rest obtained from reference TRBV5-6 and TRBJ1-4, is as follows: DAGVTQSPTHLIKTRGQQVTLRCSPKSGHDTVSWYQQALGQGPQFIFQYYEEEERQRGNFPDRFSGHQFPNYSSELNVNALLLGDSALYLCASSRQGRDEKLFFGSGTQLSVL.

The chain recombines TRBV3-1 (or the pseudogene TRBV3-2) with TRBJ2-1; 7 positions match TRBD1. CDR1 is LGHDT and CDR2 is YNNKEL in the germline V gene (reference sequence). The CDR3 sequence is 15 residues long. V lost 1 base and J lost 5; bases outside the gene matches: 5. The CDR3 DNA sequence: TGTGCCAGCAGCCAAGCCCCCAGGGGGAACAATGAGCAGTTCTTC. Amino acids: CASSQAPRGNNEQFF.

This clone was seen a single time. The rearrangement links TRBV9 to TRBJ1-5; D gene ambiguous. V shed 4 bases and J shed 5 bases, with 10 bases lying between them. This CDR3 is built from 13 residues. From germline, CDR1 is SGDLS and CDR2 YYNGEE. The CDR3 nucleotides are TGTGCCAGCAGCCGGGGTCTCGATCAGCCCCAGCATTTT. This sequence encodes CASSRGLDQPQHF.

This clone was seen a handful of times. The chain joins TRBV9 to TRBJ1-6, with D uncertain. This CDR3 has 14 residues. Germline-derived CDR1 and CDR2 are SGDLS and YYNGEE. V was trimmed by 0 bases and J by 9 bases, leaving 10 bases between them. CDR3 region: CASSVDGEVSPLHF. Written as DNA, the CDR3 is TGTGCCAGCAGCGTAGACGGAGAAGTTTCACCCCTCCACTTT.

V gene TRBV7-8 combines with J gene TRBJ2-3, with 8 bases aligning to TRBD2. CDR1 and CDR2 (germline): SGHVS, FQNEAQ. The J segment lost 4 bases and the V segment lost 5 bases, leaving 20 bases of the junction unmatched. The CDR3 is 19 residues long. The chain's CDR3 is CASSPTGGGTRCWADTQYF. In nucleotides, the CDR3 is TGTGCCAGCAGCCCCACCGGTGGGGGGACTAGATGTTGGGCAGATACGCAGTATTTT.

This clone occurred once. This rearrangement joins TRBV10-1 to TRBJ2-1; 9 bases align to TRBD1. Germline lookup yields CDR1 WNHNN and CDR2 SYGVQD (reference sequence). Unmatched junction bases numbered 8, after V lost 3 bases and J lost 5 bases. CDR3 length: 16 amino acids. Written as DNA, the CDR3 is TGCGCCAGCAGTGATGCGGGACAGGGTCACCACAATGAGCAGTTCTTC. Encoded protein: CASSDAGQGHHNEQFF.

This clone was counted only a few times. V usage is TRBV6-5 and J usage is TRBJ2-5; TRBD2 might be the D (5 bases). Per germline, CDR1 MNHEY and CDR2 SVGAGI. Trimming stripped 6 bases from V and 2 bases from J, with 16 bases between. The CDR3 is made up of 15 amino acids. Written as DNA, the CDR3 is TGTGCCAGCAGACGTCGTGCCGGAGGACAAGAGACCCAGTACTTC. Translation gives CASRRRAGGQETQYF.

The chain couples TRBV9 to TRBJ2-3, with 9 bases aligning to TRBD2. CDR3 length: 16 amino acids. Germline CDR1 and CDR2: SGDLS and YYNGEE. Trimming took 0 bases from V and 1 from J; bases not matched to a gene: 3. The CDR3 sequence: CASSVAASGGTDTQYF. The CDR3, as DNA: TGTGCCAGCAGCGTAGCGGCTAGCGGGGGCACAGATACGCAGTATTTT.

This clone has just one count. The chain joins TRBV18 to TRBJ2-2; unclear D gene. Between the trimmed V and J ends, which lost 0 bases and 13 bases, there was a span of 15 bases. CDR1 KGHSH and CDR2 LQKENI come from the germline V gene. The CDR3 is made up of 14 amino acids. The CDR3: CASSPPTVLTMLFF. CDR3 nucleotide sequence: TGTGCCAGCTCACCACCCACGGTCTTAACCATGCTGTTTTTT.

The sample holds many counts of this clone. The chain carries TRBV25-1 and TRBJ2-7; the D gene is possibly TRBD2 (6 bases). Germline CDR1 reads MGHDK; CDR2 reads SYGVNS. Trimming pared 4 bases from V and 2 bases from J, leaving 9 bases between. This CDR3 spans 13 amino acids. CDR3 sequence reads: CASSGRGAYEQYF. Here the CDR3 DNA reads TGTGCCAGCAGTGGGCGGGGAGCCTACGAGCAGTACTTC.

This clone was observed a handful of times. The rearrangement uses TRBV7-9 and TRBJ1-2; 9 nucleotides line up with TRBD1. V lost 5 bases, J lost 4 bases, and 11 bases stayed unmatched. Germline values: CDR1 SEHNR, CDR2 FQNEAQ (reference sequence). This CDR3 has 16 residues. The CDR3 DNA sequence: TGTGCCAGCAGCCTAGTGGGGGGACAGGGTGGCTATGGCTACACCTTC. Translating gives CASSLVGGQGGYGYTF. Together with reference TRBV7-9 and TRBJ1-2, the CDR3 gives the full variable domain: DTGVSQNPRHKITKRGQNVTFRCDPISEHNRLYWYRQTLGQGPEFLTYFQNEAQLEKSRLLSDRFSAERPKGSFSTLEIQRTEQGDSAMYLCASSLVGGQGGYGYTFGSGTRLTVV.

The chain carries TRBV4-3 and TRBJ1-2; 9 bases fit TRBD1. V dropped 1 base and J dropped 0; count of bases not matched to a gene: 0. CDR1 and CDR2 (germline): LGHNA, YSLEER. This CDR3 is 15 amino acids long. CDR3 region: CASSQGTGANYGYTF. CDR3 in DNA: TGCGCCAGCAGCCAAGGGACAGGGGCTAACTATGGCTACACCTTC.

The chain uses TRBV6-6 and TRBJ1-1; TRBD1 matches at 8 bases. V was pared by 7 bases and J by 3 bases, with 7 bases of the junction left unmatched. Germline V lookup: CDR1 MNHNY, CDR2 SVGAGI (reference sequence). The CDR3 totals 14 residues. CDR3 region: CASTLQGVDTEAFF. The CDR3 region has the DNA TGTGCCAGCACCTTACAGGGGGTAGACACTGAAGCTTTCTTT.

This clone was seen a handful of times. This chain uses TRBV11-2 with TRBJ2-4, with 10 bases matching TRBD2. The CDR3 has 16 amino acids. Unmatched junction bases numbered 4, after V lost 5 bases and J lost 0 bases. The germline V gene encodes CDR1 SGHAT and CDR2 FQNNGV. CDR3 bases: TGTGCCAGCAGCCGGACTAGCGGAGTAGCCAAAAACATTCAGTACTTC. Its protein product is CASSRTSGVAKNIQYF.

The rearrangement uses TRBV28 and TRBJ1-2; 7 bases fit TRBD1. J lost 10 bases, V lost 3 bases, and 5 bases had no gene match. Germline loops: CDR1 MDHEN, CDR2 SYDVKM. The CDR3 spans 12 residues. The CDR3 DNA reads TGTGCCAGCAGTTTGGAGGGGGCGGTCTACACCTTC. Amino acid sequence: CASSLEGAVYTF.

This clone was counted once. The chain joins TRBV6-5 to TRBJ2-7, with TRBD2 as a possible D gene (5 bases). CDR3 size: 14 residues. Trimming stripped 2 bases from V and 7 bases from J, with 15 bases between. Germline-derived CDR1 and CDR2 are MNHEY and SVGAGI. The CDR3 reads CASSYLAGGWEQYF. The CDR3, as DNA: TGTGCCAGCAGTTACCTGGCAGGAGGATGGGAGCAGTACTTC.

The chain joins TRBV7-2 to TRBJ2-2; perhaps TRBD2 as D (5 bases). The V end was cut by 5 bases, the J end by 1 base, with 11 bases between. From germline, CDR1 is SGHTA and CDR2 FQGNSA. The CDR3 spans 15 residues. The CDR3 reads CASSQTGRNTGELFF. The CDR3 bases are TGTGCCAGCAGCCAAACTGGGAGGAACACCGGGGAGCTGTTTTTT.

The rearrangement joins TRBV19 to TRBJ1-1; maybe TRBD1 (5 bases). The CDR3 is 14 amino acids. The germline V gene encodes CDR1 LNHDA and CDR2 SQIVND (reference sequence). V lost 2 bases to trimming and J lost 8 bases, with 15 bases between them. CDR3 in amino acids: CASSIQGVGGEAFF. DNA of the CDR3: TGTGCCAGTAGTATACAAGGGGTGGGCGGAGAAGCTTTCTTT.

This chain links TRBV12-3 or TRBV12-4 with TRBJ1-2; no reliable D call. Trimming took off 5 bases at V and 8 bases at J, with 9 bases between the two ends. This CDR3 spans 11 amino acids. CDR3 loop: CASSVGDGYTF. For the CDR3, the DNA is TGTGCCAGCAGTGTCGGAGACGGCTACACCTTC.